Listed here are 22 T cell receptor beta chains from one sample, sequenced in a study of cytomegalovirus exposure and HLA in healthy donors. Primers included in the PCR were 60 Vbeta and 13 Jbeta primers. Assay used: immunoSEQ multiplex PCR; TCRdb lists only in-frame clones, some missing. The sample yields roughly 120,000 clones, almost 70% seen once. Source material: PBMCs. The receptor source for this set is a man under 40 in good health and CMV-seropositive.

The CDR3 DNA follows: TGTGCCAGCAGCTTGGGCGGGGCGAACACCGGGGAGCTGTTTTTT. It encodes CASSLGGANTGELFF. The chain carries TRBV5-4 and TRBJ2-2; TRBD2 might be the D (6 bases). The CDR3 is 15 amino acids. CDR1 and CDR2 from the germline V gene are SGHNT and YYREEE (reference sequence). V lost 0 bases and J 0 bases, leaving 6 bases between the germline ends. The full variable domain, completed using reference TRBV5-4 and TRBJ2-2, is ETGVTQSPTHLIKTRGQQVTLRCSSQSGHNTVSWYQQALGQGPQFIFQYYREEENGRGNFPPRFSGLQFPNYSSELNVNALELDDSALYLCASSLGGANTGELFFGEGSRLTVL.

The chain has TRBV9 and TRBJ1-2; no definite D call. The germline V gene encodes CDR1 SGDLS and CDR2 YYNGEE. The CDR3 is 13 residues long. V gave up 4 bases and J gave up 4 bases, with 11 bases separating them. The CDR3 nucleotides read TGTGCCAGCAGCTTCGGAGAGGCCTATGGCTACACCTTC. This sequence encodes CASSFGEAYGYTF.

The chain uses TRBV28 and TRBJ2-1; D ambiguous. V was trimmed by 4 bases and J by 3 bases, leaving 4 bases between them. The CDR3 sequence is 12 residues long. CDR1 and CDR2 (germline): MDHEN, SYDVKM. CDR3 nucleotides: TGTGCCAGCAGTTCCCTCTACAATGAGCAGTTCTTC. Translation gives CASSSLYNEQFF. Supplemented by reference TRBV28 and TRBJ2-1, the full variable domain reads DVKVTQSSRYLVKRTGEKVFLECVQDMDHENMFWYRQDPGLGLRLIYFSYDVKMKEKGDIPEGYSVSREKKERFSLILESASTNQTSMYLCASSSLYNEQFFGPGTRLTVL.

This clone came up once. CDR3 region: CASSSRTSNEQFF. The CDR3 DNA follows: TGTGCCAGCAGCTCCCGGACTAGCAATGAGCAGTTCTTC. The chain combines TRBV7-8 with TRBJ2-1; TRBD2 matches 7 bases. This CDR3 has 13 residues. Germline-derived CDR1 and CDR2 are SGHVS and FQNEAQ. Trimming cost V 4 bases and J 6 bases; bases outside gene matches: 3.

J is TRBJ1-2 and V is TRBV5-1, with 7 bases aligning to TRBD1. Germline CDR1 and CDR2: SGHRS and YFSETQ. The CDR3 sequence is 16 residues long. Trimming removed 0 bases from V and 4 bases from J; junction bases left unmatched: 9. CDR3 bases: TGCGCCAGCAGCTTGGATTTTACAGGGGCGGGCTATGGCTACACCTTC. This gives the protein CASSLDFTGAGYGYTF.

The rearrangement uses TRBV5-4 and TRBJ2-1; unclear D gene. Germline V CDR1 and CDR2: SGHNT, YYREEE (reference sequence). The CDR3 has 11 residues. The CDR3 region has the DNA TGTGCTTATGATGAGCGCGATGAGCAGTTCTTC. The encoded protein is CAYDERDEQFF.

The chain couples TRBV27 to TRBJ1-6; D unclear. With 1 base removed from V and 8 bases from J, the gap between germline ends came to 6 bases. The CDR3 runs to 13 residues. Germline CDR1 reads MNHEY; CDR2 reads SMNVEV (reference sequence). The CDR3 sequence: CASSLWRDSPLHF. CDR3 in DNA: TGTGCCAGCAGTTTATGGCGGGATTCACCCCTCCACTTT.

This clone came up a few times. This chain uses TRBV10-3 with TRBJ1-3, with a tentative D call TRBD1 (5 bases). Germline V gives CDR1 ENHRY, CDR2 SYGVKD. This CDR3 is built from 14 residues. V lost 5 bases to trimming and J lost 0 bases, with 8 bases between them. The CDR3 DNA reads as TGTGCCATCAGTCCAGGGAACTCTGGAAACACCATATATTTT. This sequence encodes CAISPGNSGNTIYF.

This clone has only a few counts. This sequence joins TRBV2 and TRBJ1-3; D ambiguous. The V and J ends lost 6 bases and 0 bases respectively, with 9 bases between them. The CDR3 sequence is 14 residues long. Germline V CDR1 and CDR2: SNHLY, FYNNEI. The CDR3 sequence: CASRDFYSGNTIYF. CDR3 coding DNA: TGTGCCAGCAGGGACTTTTACTCTGGAAACACCATATATTTT. Combining the CDR3 with reference TRBV2 and TRBJ1-3 gives the whole variable domain EPEVTQTPSHQVTQMGQEVILRCVPISNHLYFYWYRQILGQKVEFLVSFYNNEISEKSEIFDDQFSVERPDGSNFTLKIRSTKLEDSAMYFCASRDFYSGNTIYFGEGSWLTVV.

The V and J genes are TRBV30 and TRBJ1-4; the match to TRBD1 covers 7 bases. V shed 1 base and J 3 bases; nucleotides not matched to a gene: 14. The CDR3 is 18 amino acids. Germline V gene lookup returns CDR1 GTSNPN and CDR2 SVGIG (reference sequence). In DNA, the CDR3 is TGTGCCTGGAGTGCCGACAGGGCGAGGGCTGGGGCTAATGAAAAACTGTTTTTT. Translated, it gives CAWSADRARAGANEKLFF.

The V call is TRBV5-4, the J call TRBJ2-5; 9 nucleotides line up with TRBD2. From germline, CDR1 is SGHNT and CDR2 YYREEE (reference sequence). This CDR3 contains 15 residues. Germline trimming cut 2 bases from V and 3 bases from J; bases unmatched to any gene: 5. The CDR3 bases are TGTGCCAGCAGCTTTGGCGGGAGGGCAGAAGAGACCCAGTACTTC. It is translated as CASSFGGRAEETQYF. Full variable domain (outside the CDR3, taken from reference TRBV5-4 and TRBJ2-5): ETGVTQSPTHLIKTRGQQVTLRCSSQSGHNTVSWYQQALGQGPQFIFQYYREEENGRGNFPPRFSGLQFPNYSSELNVNALELDDSALYLCASSFGGRAEETQYFGPGTRLLVL.

The chain combines TRBV7-9 with TRBJ2-2; no definite D call. V gave up 4 bases and J gave up 2 bases, with 11 bases separating them. The CDR3 has 15 amino acids. Germline loops: CDR1 SEHNR, CDR2 FQNEAQ (reference sequence). The CDR3 nucleotides are TGTGCCAGCAGCTCGAAAGAGAGAAACACCGGGGAGCTGTTTTTT. Translation: CASSSKERNTGELFF.

As concerns this clone: Because the CDR3's place on the DNA is in doubt, the DNA is left out and the CDR3 is given as listed by TCRdb. The rearrangement uses TRBV19 and TRBJ1-5. The CDR3 length equals 15 residues, ends included. Germline lookup yields CDR1 LNHDA and CDR2 SQIVND (reference sequence). The CDR3 region is CASSIGGADILAQHF.

The chain couples TRBV6-5 to TRBJ2-7; TRBD1 aligns across 9 bases. Looked up from germline, CDR1 is MNHEY and CDR2 is SVGAGI. This CDR3 is built from 13 residues. V trimming: 6 bases; J trimming: 4 bases; junction bases outside the gene matches: 4. This chain's CDR3 is CASRDRGLYEQYF. The CDR3 coding sequence is TGTGCCAGCAGGGACAGGGGTTTGTACGAGCAGTACTTC.

DNA of the CDR3: TGTGCCAGCAGCTTCCGGACTAGCGGGATTGACGCCAAAAACATTCAGTACTTC. This gives the protein CASSFRTSGIDAKNIQYF. The gene calls are TRBV11-3 and TRBJ2-4; 12 bases map to TRBD2. V lost 3 bases and J lost 1; bases outside the gene matches: 7. Germline values: CDR1 SGHNT, CDR2 YENEEA. The CDR3 length is 18 residues. The full variable domain, completed using reference TRBV11-3 and TRBJ2-4, is EAGVVQSPRYKIIEKKQPVAFWCNPISGHNTLYWYLQNLGQGPELLIRYENEEAVDDSQLPKDRFSAERLKGVDSTLKIQPAELGDSAVYLCASSFRTSGIDAKNIQYFGAGTRLSVL.

The rearrangement uses TRBV4-3 and TRBJ1-5; D is perhaps TRBD1 (6 bases). Germline V lookup: CDR1 LGHNA, CDR2 YSLEER. This CDR3 comprises 15 residues. The ends were cut back, 0 bases at V and 9 bases at J, with 15 bases in the middle. CDR3 in DNA: TGCGCCAGCAGCCAAGATCCCACAGGGCTTTGGCCCCAGCATTTT. Its protein product is CASSQDPTGLWPQHF.

V usage is TRBV7-2 and J usage is TRBJ2-1, with TRBD2 identical over 9 bases. Trimming took 1 base from V and 5 from J; bases not matched to a gene: 12. Germline loops: CDR1 SGHTA, CDR2 FQGNSA. The CDR3 is made up of 18 amino acids. CDR3 sequence reads: CASSLGPLAGLVNNEQFF. The CDR3, as DNA: TGTGCCAGCAGCTTAGGCCCACTAGCGGGCCTAGTTAACAATGAGCAGTTCTTC.

V and J are TRBV5-6 and TRBJ2-5, with D hard to call. Looked up from germline, CDR1 is SGHDT and CDR2 is YYEEEE. V shed 2 bases and J shed 5 bases, with 10 bases lying between them. The CDR3 has 13 residues. The CDR3 DNA follows: TGTGCCAGCAGCTTCCGCAACTTGGAGACCCAGTACTTC. Translated, it gives CASSFRNLETQYF.

This sequence joins TRBV15 and TRBJ1-3; possibly TRBD1 for D (6 bases). The germline V gene has CDR1 LNHNV and CDR2 YYDKDF (reference sequence). CDR3 length: 15 amino acids. V lost 0 bases, J lost 3 bases, and 9 bases lay in between. The CDR3 region has the DNA TGTGCCACCAGCAGAGAGAGGGGGTATGGAAACACCATATATTTT. Translating it yields CATSRERGYGNTIYF.

The V and J genes are TRBV6-6 and TRBJ1-3; D is ambiguous. The CDR3 sequence is 15 residues long. V was trimmed by 2 bases and J by 0 bases, leaving 8 bases between them. Germline loops: CDR1 MNHNY, CDR2 SVGAGI (reference sequence). CDR3 nucleotide sequence: TGTGCCAGCAGTTACACCCGGGGCTCTGGAAACACCATATATTTT. Translated, it gives CASSYTRGSGNTIYF.

This sequence joins TRBV10-3 and TRBJ2-3; a possible D gene is TRBD1 (6 bases). Germline assignment: CDR1 ENHRY and CDR2 SYGVKD. CDR3 length: 16 amino acids. Trimming took off 5 bases at V and 0 bases at J, with 15 bases between the two ends. The CDR3 reads CAISNRQVTSTDTQYF. CDR3 DNA sequence: TGTGCCATCAGTAACCGACAGGTTACTAGCACAGATACGCAGTATTTT.

The genes are TRBV5-8 and TRBJ2-3; TRBD1 matches 9 bases. This CDR3 has 15 amino acids. V trimming: 4 bases; J trimming: 4 bases; junction bases outside the gene matches: 7. Germline values: CDR1 SGHTS, CDR2 YDEGEE. Here the CDR3 reads CASSPDRGEADTQYF. CDR3 in DNA: TGTGCCAGCAGCCCGGACAGGGGTGAGGCAGATACGCAGTATTTT.